The sequence of this T cell receptor beta chain was determined in a study of T cells in localized non-small cell lung cancer. The table came from immunoSEQ multiplex PCR; TCRdb's copy has only in-frame clones and leaves some out. There are 70,000 to 80,000 clones in the sample; 88% occur only once, and 20% to 25% lies in the top ten. To note about this clone: Its specificity is not known.

CDR1 is SGHAT, CDR2 FQNNGV, per germline. Trimming shortened V by 1 base and J by 1 base, and 10 bases separated the two germline ends. This CDR3 comprises 15 residues. Study observations and caveats: There was an association of higher blood T cell density with longer overall survival. Compared with tumor, uninvolved adjacent lung displayed greater T cell clonality, ranking highest overall. Appearance in adjacent lung was seen for a median about 59 of the top 100 tumor clones.

The sequenced sample was peripheral blood, obtained before any cancer treatment. The chain is built from TRBV11-2 and TRBJ1-1, with D unresolved. The sequence was collected from a woman aged 35 to 75 with stage I squamous cell lung carcinoma. The CDR3 spells CASSLVLAGNTEAFF. As DNA, the CDR3 is TGTGCCAGCAGCTTAGTTCTGGCAGGGAACACTGAAGCTTTCTTT.